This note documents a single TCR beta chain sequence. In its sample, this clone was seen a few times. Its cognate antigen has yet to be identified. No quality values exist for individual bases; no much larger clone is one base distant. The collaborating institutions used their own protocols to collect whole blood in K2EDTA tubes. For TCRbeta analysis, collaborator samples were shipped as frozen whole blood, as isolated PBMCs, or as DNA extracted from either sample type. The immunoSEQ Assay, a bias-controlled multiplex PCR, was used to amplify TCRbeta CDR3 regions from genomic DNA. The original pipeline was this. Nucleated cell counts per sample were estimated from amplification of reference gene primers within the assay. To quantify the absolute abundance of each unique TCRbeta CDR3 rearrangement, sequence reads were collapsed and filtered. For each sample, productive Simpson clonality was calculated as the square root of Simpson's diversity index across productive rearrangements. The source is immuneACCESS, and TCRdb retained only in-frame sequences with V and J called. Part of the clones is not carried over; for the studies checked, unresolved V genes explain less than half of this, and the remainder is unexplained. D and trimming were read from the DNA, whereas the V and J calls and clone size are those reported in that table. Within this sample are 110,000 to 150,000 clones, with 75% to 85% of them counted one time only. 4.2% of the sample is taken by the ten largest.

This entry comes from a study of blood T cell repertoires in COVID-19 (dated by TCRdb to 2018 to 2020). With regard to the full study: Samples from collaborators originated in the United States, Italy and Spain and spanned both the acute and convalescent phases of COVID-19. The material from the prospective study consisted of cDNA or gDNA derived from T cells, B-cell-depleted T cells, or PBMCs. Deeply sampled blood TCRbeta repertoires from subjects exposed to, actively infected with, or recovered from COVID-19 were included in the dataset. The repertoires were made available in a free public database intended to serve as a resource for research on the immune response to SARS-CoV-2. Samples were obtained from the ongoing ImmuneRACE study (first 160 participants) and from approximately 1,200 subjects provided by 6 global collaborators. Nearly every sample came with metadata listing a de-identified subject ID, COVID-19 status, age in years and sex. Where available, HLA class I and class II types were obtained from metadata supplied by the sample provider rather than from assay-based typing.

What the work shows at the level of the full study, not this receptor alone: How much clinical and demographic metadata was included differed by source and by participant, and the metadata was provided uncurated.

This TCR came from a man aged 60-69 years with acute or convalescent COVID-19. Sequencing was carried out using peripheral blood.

This receptor has the CDR3 CASSYGLTNSPLHF. The DNA sequence is given as TGTGCCAGCAGTTACGGACTCACGAATTCACCCCTCCACTTT. The chain is made from TRBV6-5 and TRBJ1-6, with the D gene uncertain. Between the V and J ends, shortened by 2 bases and 7 bases respectively, the junction contains 9 bases. The germline V gene supplies CDR1 MNHEY and CDR2 SVGAGI. The CDR3 covers 14 residues, taking in both the cysteine and the phenylalanine. The kept DNA is CDR3 alone, 42 bases in frame from the first base.